Below, 30 T cell receptor beta chains from the same sample are listed, as sequenced in a study of T cell responses to AZD1222 COVID-19 vaccine. Clones were read by immunoSEQ multiplex PCR, and TCRdb kept only the in-frame ones, dropping some. The repertoire holds around 91,000 clones, with approximately 91% as singletons. The starting material was peripheral blood, obtained on day 0 of AZD1222 vaccination. The receptors come from an adult in good health.

The chain has TRBV10-3 and TRBJ2-1; 12 nucleotides match TRBD2. Germline lookup yields CDR1 ENHRY and CDR2 SYGVKD. J was trimmed by 1 base and V by 6 bases; bases with no gene match: 7. This CDR3 is built from 17 residues. In DNA, the CDR3 is TGTGCCATCAGCCCCTCGACTAGCGGGGGATCCTACAATGAGCAGTTCTTC. It translates to CAISPSTSGGSYNEQFF.

This sequence joins TRBV6-5 and TRBJ1-4; D perhaps matches TRBD1 (5 bases). V was trimmed by 4 bases and J by 3 bases, leaving 9 bases between them. The CDR3 covers 14 residues. Germline V gives CDR1 MNHEY, CDR2 SVGAGI. CDR3 region: CASSSGHSNEKLFF. The CDR3 DNA reads as TGTGCCAGCAGTTCCGGACACTCTAATGAAAAACTGTTTTTT.

The V gene is TRBV2, the J gene TRBJ1-2; D is possibly TRBD1 (5 bases). Germline V gene data show CDR1 as SNHLY and CDR2 as FYNNEI. The CDR3 length is 11 residues. The V and J ends lost 6 bases and 8 bases respectively, with 10 bases between them. As DNA, the CDR3 is TGTGCCAGCAGGGAGGGACCAGGCTACACCTTC. This encodes CASREGPGYTF.

This chain links TRBV18 with TRBJ1-2; D might be TRBD1 (5 bases). Germline CDR1 reads KGHSH; CDR2 reads LQKENI. The CDR3 loop spans 14 amino acids. V lost 6 bases and J 8 bases, leaving 19 bases between the germline ends. CDR3 protein: CASSTENGGLGYTF. The CDR3 region has the DNA TGTGCCAGCTCCACGGAGAACGGGGGTTTGGGCTACACCTTC.

V and J are TRBV6-4 and TRBJ2-6, with D unresolved. The CDR3 is 14 amino acids. V was pared by 6 bases and J by 0 bases, with 6 bases between. CDR1 and CDR2 from the germline V gene are MRHNA and SNTAGT. The CDR3 protein is CASSKTSGANVLTF. The CDR3 nucleotides are TGTGCCAGCAGCAAAACCTCTGGGGCCAACGTCCTGACTTTC.

The V call is TRBV6-2 or TRBV6-3, the J call TRBJ2-7; the D gene is possibly TRBD2 (6 bases). Germline V lookup: CDR1 MNHEY, CDR2 SVGEGT. The CDR3 has 15 residues. Trimming took 6 bases from V and 3 from J, leaving 18 bases between them. CDR3 in DNA: TGTGCCAGCAGCAGATCTGGAGGGTCGGGCTACGAGCAGTACTTC. Amino acid sequence: CASSRSGGSGYEQYF.

This rearrangement joins TRBV6-6 to TRBJ1-2; 7 bases are a match to TRBD1. Germline assignment: CDR1 MNHNY and CDR2 SVGAGI (reference sequence). CDR3 length: 14 residues. J was trimmed by 2 bases and V by 4 bases; bases with no gene match: 4. The CDR3 sequence is CASSSLQGNYGYTF. In DNA, the CDR3 is TGTGCCAGCAGTTCCCTACAGGGGAACTATGGCTACACCTTC.

V gene TRBV5-5 combines with J gene TRBJ1-1, with a tentative D call TRBD1 (5 bases). Trimming removed 1 base from V and 2 bases from J, with 9 bases in between. Per germline, CDR1 SGHKS and CDR2 YYEKEE (reference sequence). This CDR3 has 14 amino acids. The CDR3 reads CASSLKDRNTEAFF. The CDR3 region has the DNA TGTGCCAGCAGCTTGAAAGACAGAAACACTGAAGCTTTCTTT.

DNA of the CDR3: TGTGCCAGCAGTTACGCGGGCAGTAGCACAGATACGCAGTATTTT. Translated: CASSYAGSSTDTQYF. The rearrangement links TRBV6-5 to TRBJ2-3; weak D call: TRBD2 (5 bases). This CDR3 is 15 amino acids long. Germline CDR1 is MNHEY and CDR2 is SVGAGI. Trimming removed 2 bases from V and 0 bases from J, with 9 bases in between.

J is TRBJ2-7 and V is TRBV7-9; a weak D match, TRBD2 (5 bases). The CDR3 totals 14 residues. CDR1 is SEHNR and CDR2 is FQNEAQ in the germline V gene (reference sequence). V lost 3 bases and J 2 bases, leaving 11 bases between the germline ends. As DNA, the CDR3 is TGTGCCAGCAGCTTCTCACGGGGTCCCTACGAGCAGTACTTC. This encodes CASSFSRGPYEQYF.

This chain connects TRBV7-3 to TRBJ1-2; TRBD1 might be the D (6 bases). CDR1 SGHTA and CDR2 FQGTGA come from the germline V gene. The length of the CDR3 is 16 residues. The V gene lost 5 bases and the J gene lost 0 bases, with 16 bases spanning the gap. The CDR3 nucleotides are TGTGCCAGCAGCCGTTCACAGGGAGCAGCTAACTATGGCTACACCTTC. Its translation is CASSRSQGAANYGYTF.

V is TRBV28 and J is TRBJ2-1; no clear D gene. From germline, CDR1 is MDHEN and CDR2 SYDVKM. This CDR3 spans 13 amino acids. The ends were cut back, 2 bases at V and 6 bases at J, with 8 bases in the middle. This chain's CDR3 is CASSLGFPNEQFF. The CDR3 coding sequence is TGTGCCAGCAGTTTAGGGTTCCCCAATGAGCAGTTCTTC.

This chain uses TRBV6-5 with TRBJ1-5; D perhaps matches TRBD1 (6 bases). Between the trimmed V and J ends, which lost 10 bases and 2 bases, there was a span of 9 bases. Germline V CDR1 and CDR2: MNHEY, SVGAGI. This CDR3 is 12 amino acids long. The CDR3, as DNA: TGTGCCACGCGACAGGGCAATCAGCCCCAGCATTTT. Its translation is CATRQGNQPQHF.

V and J are TRBV7-3 and TRBJ2-1; 10 nucleotides line up with TRBD2. With V trimmed by 5 bases and J by 7 bases, 11 bases remained unmatched. The CDR3 extends over 16 amino acids. The germline V gene encodes CDR1 SGHTA and CDR2 FQGTGA. The CDR3 loop reads CASSAPQREGQNEQFF. The CDR3 DNA sequence: TGTGCCAGCAGCGCCCCTCAGCGGGAGGGCCAGAATGAGCAGTTCTTC. The full variable domain, its missing parts supplied by reference TRBV7-3 and TRBJ2-1, is GAGVSQTPSNKVTEKGKYVELRCDPISGHTALYWYRQSLGQGPEFLIYFQGTGAADDSGLPNDRFFAVRPEGSVSTLKIQRTERGDSAVYLCASSAPQREGQNEQFFGPGTRLTVL.

This clone occurred a few times. The V and J genes are TRBV7-9 and TRBJ1-3; perhaps TRBD1 as D (5 bases). This CDR3 is built from 15 residues. Germline assignment: CDR1 SEHNR and CDR2 FQNEAQ (reference sequence). V was shortened by 5 bases and J by 4 bases, with 15 bases between the two germline ends. The DNA for the CDR3 is TGTGCCAGCAGCCCACCATACAGGATCGGAAACACCATATATTTT. It is translated as CASSPPYRIGNTIYF.

The count of this clone is one. This chain links TRBV9 with TRBJ2-3, with 13 bases fitting TRBD2. The V and J ends lost 7 bases and 3 bases, in that order; junction bases with no gene match: 5. The germline V gene has CDR1 SGDLS and CDR2 YYNGEE. This CDR3 has 15 amino acids. The CDR3 protein is CASGTSGMGTDTQYF. The CDR3 DNA reads as TGTGCCAGCGGGACTAGCGGGATGGGGACAGATACGCAGTATTTT.

The chain has TRBV3-1 (or the pseudogene TRBV3-2) and TRBJ1-6, with D possibly TRBD1 on 5 matching bases. V was pared by 1 base and J by 13 bases, with 14 bases between. CDR1 LGHDT and CDR2 YNNKEL come from the germline V gene (reference sequence). CDR3 size: 14 residues. CDR3 region: CASSQVRGPLPLHF. CDR3 coding DNA: TGTGCCAGCAGCCAAGTTAGGGGCCCACTCCCCCTCCACTTT.

This clone appeared once. The rearrangement uses TRBV12-3 or TRBV12-4 and TRBJ1-5; D may be TRBD1 (6 bases). This CDR3 has 13 amino acids. V lost 5 bases to trimming and J lost 4 bases, with 9 bases between them. DNA of the CDR3: TGTGCCAGCAGTGGGGGCCAGAATCAGCCCCAGCATTTT. Its translation: CASSGGQNQPQHF.

The rearrangement joins TRBV9 to TRBJ2-1; D assignment may be TRBD1 or TRBD2 (5 bases each). The CDR3 loop spans 14 amino acids. V lost 4 bases, J lost 6 bases, and 14 bases lay in between. Germline-derived CDR1 and CDR2 are SGDLS and YYNGEE. The CDR3 reads CASSSPGTFNEQFF. For the CDR3, the DNA is TGTGCCAGCAGCTCCCCCGGGACGTTCAATGAGCAGTTCTTC.

The chain joins TRBV7-2 to TRBJ1-5; D remains ambiguous. Germline values: CDR1 SGHTA, CDR2 FQGNSA. The V end was cut by 2 bases, the J end by 1 base, with 6 bases between. This CDR3 spans 14 amino acids. The CDR3 spells CASSLQESNQPQHF. The CDR3 nucleotides are TGTGCCAGCAGCTTACAGGAAAGCAATCAGCCCCAGCATTTT.

The chain has TRBV7-3 and TRBJ1-1; D is possibly TRBD1 (5 bases). Trimming stripped 5 bases from V and 1 base from J, with 11 bases between. The CDR3 contains 14 residues. Germline V lookup: CDR1 SGHTA, CDR2 FQGTGA. CDR3: CASSPGRANTEAFF. CDR3 DNA sequence: TGTGCCAGCAGCCCGGGACGGGCGAACACTGAAGCTTTCTTT.

J is TRBJ1-5 and V is TRBV28; weak D call: TRBD1 (5 bases). This CDR3 comprises 14 residues. V shed 3 bases and J shed 6 bases, with 12 bases lying between them. Germline assignment: CDR1 MDHEN and CDR2 SYDVKM. CDR3 bases: TGTGCCAGCAGTTTCGTTAACGGGGGTCAGCCCCAGCATTTT. It translates to CASSFVNGGQPQHF.

The chain combines TRBV10-3 with TRBJ2-3; 8 nucleotides line up with TRBD1. Germline loops: CDR1 ENHRY, CDR2 SYGVKD. The CDR3 contains 15 residues. V gave up 3 bases and J gave up 6 bases; unmatched junction bases: 8. Here the CDR3 reads CAISEGDRQGDTQYF. CDR3 DNA sequence: TGTGCCATCAGTGAAGGGGACAGGCAGGGGGATACGCAGTATTTT.

V is TRBV7-2 and J is TRBJ1-2; TRBD1 is a possible D gene (6 bases). From germline, CDR1 is SGHTA and CDR2 FQGNSA. CDR3 length: 17 amino acids. Trimming took 5 bases from V and 4 from J, leaving 23 bases between them. The CDR3 sequence: CASSGSTGTTISYGYTF. The CDR3 nucleotides are TGTGCCAGCAGCGGCTCAACCGGGACAACGATTTCCTATGGCTACACCTTC.

V usage is TRBV28 and J usage is TRBJ1-2, with D tentatively TRBD1 (5 bases). Per germline, CDR1 MDHEN and CDR2 SYDVKM. Trimming removed 10 bases at V and 4 bases at J, with 19 bases between. The CDR3 is 14 residues long. The CDR3: CATEGPGMLYGYTF. CDR3 in DNA: TGTGCCACCGAGGGTCCAGGGATGCTCTATGGCTACACCTTC.

The V gene is TRBV6-5, the J gene TRBJ1-1; 11 nucleotides align to TRBD1. CDR1 and CDR2 from the germline V gene are MNHEY and SVGAGI. V trimming: 6 bases; J trimming: 0 bases; junction bases outside the gene matches: 3. CDR3 length: 15 residues. The CDR3 coding sequence is TGTGCCAGCAGGGGACAGGGGGTGGTGAACACTGAAGCTTTCTTT. Translated, it gives CASRGQGVVNTEAFF.

This clone was seen many times. This chain joins TRBV3-1 (or the pseudogene TRBV3-2) and TRBJ2-2; TRBD2 is a possible D gene (6 bases). In germline, CDR1 is LGHDT, CDR2 YNNKEL (reference sequence). The CDR3 extends over 17 amino acids. The V end was cut by 6 bases, the J end by 4 bases, with 21 bases between. As DNA, the CDR3 is TGTGCCAGCAGGTCCGAGGGCGGAGGGTCGGGCACCGGGGAGCTGTTTTTT. Residues: CASRSEGGGSGTGELFF.

The J gene is TRBJ1-3, the V gene TRBV18; 8 bases agree with TRBD1. J gave up 4 bases and V 1 base, and 6 bases lay outside the gene matches. Per germline, CDR1 KGHSH and CDR2 LQKENI. CDR3 size: 16 residues. The CDR3 reads CASSPLWDRRGNTIYF. In DNA, the CDR3 is TGTGCCAGCTCACCACTGTGGGACAGGAGGGGAAACACCATATATTTT.

The rearrangement links TRBV19 to TRBJ2-3; TRBD1 might be the D (6 bases). The germline V gene encodes CDR1 LNHDA and CDR2 SQIVND (reference sequence). V dropped 4 bases and J dropped 2 bases, with 25 bases sitting between them. This CDR3 comprises 19 residues. As DNA, the CDR3 is TGTGCCAGTAGTAATTCGTTGGGGGCGGGCCCCCAATCCACAGATACGCAGTATTTT. This sequence encodes CASSNSLGAGPQSTDTQYF.

This sequence joins TRBV6-2 or TRBV6-3 and TRBJ1-2; D unclear. The CDR3 has 15 amino acids. Looked up from germline, CDR1 is MNHEY and CDR2 is SVGEGT. Trimming removed 1 base from V and 0 bases from J, with 9 bases in between. For the CDR3, the DNA is TGTGCCAGCAGTTACTTAATATCAGCTAACTATGGCTACACCTTC. Its translation: CASSYLISANYGYTF.